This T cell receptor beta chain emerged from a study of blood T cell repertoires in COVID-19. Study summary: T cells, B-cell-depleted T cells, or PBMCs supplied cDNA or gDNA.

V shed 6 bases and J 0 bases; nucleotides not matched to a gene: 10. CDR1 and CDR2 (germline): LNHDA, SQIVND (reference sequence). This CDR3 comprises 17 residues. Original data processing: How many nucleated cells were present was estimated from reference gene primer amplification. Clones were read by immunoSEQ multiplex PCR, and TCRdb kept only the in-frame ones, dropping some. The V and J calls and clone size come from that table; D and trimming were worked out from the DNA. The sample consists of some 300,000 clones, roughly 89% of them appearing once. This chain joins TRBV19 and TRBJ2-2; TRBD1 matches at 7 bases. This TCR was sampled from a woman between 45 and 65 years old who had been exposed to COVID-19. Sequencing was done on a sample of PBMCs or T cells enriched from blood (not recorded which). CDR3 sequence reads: CASSRDRERANTGELFF. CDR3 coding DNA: TGTGCCAGTAGCCGCGACAGGGAGCGAGCGAACACCGGGGAGCTGTTTTTT.